This passage covers 28 T cell receptor beta chains from one sample sequenced in a study of identical twins. TCRdb analysed the 5' RACE reads with MiXCR anew, one entry per CDR3 protein. The table has some 760,000 distinct CDR3 sequences, 18% seen once. A further study also used this sample, focusing on T cells expressing NK-cell markers.

Sequences were obtained from PBMCs. These receptors originate from a woman aged 18-29 years in good health.

The chain employs TRBV6-1 and TRBJ2-1; tentative D call: TRBD2 (6 bases). CDR1 and CDR2 (germline): MNHNS, SASEGT. The CDR3 is made up of 15 amino acids. Trimming took 7 bases from V and 6 from J, leaving 19 bases between them. The CDR3 sequence: CASMYGGGTPNEQFF. CDR3 DNA sequence: TGTGCCAGCATGTACGGGGGAGGAACGCCCAATGAGCAGTTCTTC.

The chain uses TRBV15 and TRBJ1-2; D might be TRBD1 (5 bases). In germline, CDR1 is LNHNV, CDR2 YYDKDF (reference sequence). The CDR3 loop spans 16 amino acids. Trimming left V 5 bases short and J 4 bases short, with 20 bases between. DNA of the CDR3: TGTGCCACCAGCGCCCGTCGGCAGGGAGAGGGCTATGGCTACACCTTC. Translation: CATSARRQGEGYGYTF.

This clonotype was picked up a small number of times. V gene TRBV5-1 combines with J gene TRBJ2-1, with TRBD2 matching 10 bases. Germline V CDR1 and CDR2: SGHRS, YFSETQ. There are 18 residues in the CDR3. V was clipped by 1 base and J by 0 bases; unmatched bases: 7. The CDR3 bases are TGCGCCAGCAGCTTGAGTCGACTAGCGGGCCTCTCCTACAATGAGCAGTTCTTC. Protein sequence: CASSLSRLAGLSYNEQFF.

The chain joins TRBV20-1 to TRBJ2-7; 11 positions match TRBD2. CDR3 size: 12 residues. Germline V gene data show CDR1 as DFQATT and CDR2 as SNEGSKA (reference sequence). The CDR3 region is CSVAGGGWEQYF. CDR3 DNA sequence: TGCAGCGTAGCGGGAGGGGGATGGGAGCAGTACTTC.

This clonotype was observed a handful of times. The chain has TRBV9 and TRBJ2-3; 13 bases align to TRBD2. Germline CDR1 SGDLS, CDR2 YYNGEE. Trimming took 0 bases from V and 4 from J; bases not matched to a gene: 8. The CDR3 has 18 amino acids. DNA for the CDR3: TGTGCCAGCAGCGTAGTCGGACTAGCGGGAGTAGGTTCAGATACGCAGTATTTT. Protein: CASSVVGLAGVGSDTQYF.

This clonotype was seen only a few times. The chain combines TRBV6-5 with TRBJ2-3; weak D call: TRBD2 (5 bases). The V end lost 2 bases, the J end lost 6 bases, and 12 bases lay between the germline ends. CDR3 length equals 14 residues. Germline loops: CDR1 MNHEY, CDR2 SVGAGI. The CDR3 sequence: CASSYRYSGDTQYF. The CDR3 nucleotides read TGTGCCAGCAGTTACCGTTACTCGGGGGATACGCAGTATTTT.

This rearrangement joins TRBV27 to TRBJ2-5; D call uncertain. Per the germline V gene, CDR1 is MNHEY and CDR2 is SMNVEV (reference sequence). This CDR3 is built from 11 residues. V lost 6 bases, J lost 7 bases, and 9 bases lay in between. The CDR3 nucleotides are TGTGCCAGCAGACGGTTGGGGACCCAGTACTTC. It encodes CASRRLGTQYF.

CDR3 loop: CASSLGSGGYTEAFF. In nucleotides, the CDR3 is TGTGCCAGCAGCTTAGGGTCCGGAGGCTACACTGAAGCTTTCTTT. This rearrangement joins TRBV7-9 to TRBJ1-1; no reliable D call. The CDR3 totals 15 residues. Germline V gene sequence: CDR1 SEHNR, CDR2 FQNEAQ (reference sequence). V lost 1 base, J lost 3 bases, and 12 bases lay in between.

This chain uses TRBV6-7 with TRBJ1-1, with TRBD1 matching over 12 bases. TRBV6-7 is filed as an ORF, its function uncertain. V lost 8 bases to trimming and J lost 7 bases; unmatched junction nucleotides: 8. The CDR3 is 14 residues long. In nucleotides, the CDR3 is TGTGCCAGCTCTCCGGGGACAGGGGGCGTTGAAGCTTTCTTT. Translated, it gives CASSPGTGGVEAFF.

This clonotype was found a few times. The chain combines TRBV4-3 with TRBJ2-1; no clear D. V was shortened by 0 bases and J by 10 bases, with 13 bases between the two germline ends. Germline-derived CDR1 and CDR2 are LGHNA and YSLEER. The CDR3 runs 14 residues. The CDR3 coding sequence is TGCGCCAGCAGCCAAGATTCCGCGGTCCGGGAGCAGTTCTTC. Encoded protein: CASSQDSAVREQFF.

This clonotype was seen a few times. This chain connects TRBV5-1 to TRBJ2-2; a possible D gene is TRBD1 (6 bases). V lost 3 bases and J 6 bases, leaving 12 bases between the germline ends. This CDR3 is 14 amino acids long. Germline CDR1 SGHRS, CDR2 YFSETQ. This CDR3 is CASSSITGPGELFF. The CDR3 bases are TGCGCCAGCAGCTCGATTACAGGGCCCGGGGAGCTGTTTTTT.

This clonotype was counted only a few times. The chain employs TRBV6-5 and TRBJ2-1; D gene uncertain. The CDR3 extends over 12 amino acids. Germline lookup yields CDR1 MNHEY and CDR2 SVGAGI. V was shortened by 8 bases and J by 2 bases, with 7 bases between the two germline ends. The CDR3 DNA follows: TGTGCCAGCGGCACAACCTACAATGAGCAGTTCTTC. Translating it yields CASGTTYNEQFF.

This chain links TRBV24-1 with TRBJ2-3; D uncertain. The V gene lost 4 bases and the J gene lost 4 bases, with 17 bases spanning the gap. Germline CDR1 KGHDR, CDR2 SFDVKD. The CDR3 spans 16 residues. CDR3 amino acids: CATSDVSHRGADTQYF. In nucleotides, the CDR3 is TGTGCCACCAGTGACGTATCCCACCGTGGAGCAGATACGCAGTATTTT.

In nucleotides, the CDR3 is TGCAGTGCTAGCTCCCCGGGAGGGAACACCGGGGAGCTGTTTTTT. This gives the protein CSASSPGGNTGELFF. The J gene is TRBJ2-2, the V gene TRBV20-1, with 7 bases matching TRBD2. Germline CDR1 and CDR2: DFQATT and SNEGSKA (reference sequence). This CDR3 comprises 15 residues. Trimming took 3 bases from V and 1 from J; bases not matched to a gene: 5.

This clonotype has only a few counts. The chain couples TRBV3-1 to TRBJ2-6; 7 bases line up with TRBD2. CDR1 LGHDT and CDR2 YNNKEL come from the germline V gene (reference sequence). The CDR3 totals 19 residues. V shed 2 bases and J 0 bases; nucleotides not matched to a gene: 10. The CDR3 coding sequence is TGTGCCAGCAGCCAAAAGGCAGCGGGACTATTCTCTGGGGCCAACGTCCTGACTTTC. It specifies CASSQKAAGLFSGANVLTF.

This chain connects TRBV27 to TRBJ2-1; 9 bases align to TRBD2. Germline V gene lookup returns CDR1 MNHEY and CDR2 SMNVEV (reference sequence). The junction had 16 bases not matched to a gene; V was cut back by 5 bases and J by 8 bases. The CDR3 has 17 amino acids. The chain's CDR3 is CASSQSSNSGSGDEQFF. The CDR3 coding sequence is TGTGCCAGCAGTCAGTCTTCCAATAGCGGGAGTGGGGATGAGCAGTTCTTC.

The chain combines TRBV9 with TRBJ1-1; D unclear. V shed 2 bases and J shed 8 bases, with 10 bases lying between them. CDR1 and CDR2 from the germline V gene are SGDLS and YYNGEE. CDR3 length: 12 residues. This chain's CDR3 is CASSVGNGEAFF. DNA of the CDR3: TGTGCCAGCAGCGTGGGGAACGGCGAAGCTTTCTTT.

This chain's CDR3 is CSARGPGEETQYF. The DNA for the CDR3 is TGCAGTGCCCGAGGGCCAGGAGAAGAGACCCAGTACTTC. This chain connects TRBV20-1 to TRBJ2-5, with a weak D call TRBD2 (5 bases). This CDR3 has 13 amino acids. Germline V lookup: CDR1 DFQATT, CDR2 SNEGSKA (reference sequence). Trimming pared 6 bases from V and 3 bases from J, leaving 14 bases between.

The chain employs TRBV7-9 and TRBJ2-7; perhaps TRBD2 as D (6 bases). The CDR3 has 15 amino acids. Trimming stripped 1 base from V and 2 bases from J, with 12 bases between. CDR1 is SEHNR, CDR2 FQNEAQ, per germline (reference sequence). DNA of the CDR3: TGTGCCAGCAGCTTAGTTCGGGAGTGGACCTACGAGCAGTACTTC. Amino acids: CASSLVREWTYEQYF.

The sample holds many counts of this clonotype. This rearrangement joins TRBV12-3 or TRBV12-4 to TRBJ2-1; 7 bases line up with TRBD2. The CDR3 covers 13 residues. V lost 8 bases, J lost 6 bases, and 7 bases stayed unmatched. This CDR3 reads CASSWGGVNEQFF. The CDR3, as DNA: TGTGCCAGCTCCTGGGGGGGAGTCAATGAGCAGTTCTTC.

This clonotype appeared many times. The chain couples TRBV6-5 to TRBJ1-6; TRBD1 might be the D (5 bases). V was cut by 3 bases and J by 7 bases, with 16 bases left in between. Germline-derived CDR1 and CDR2 are MNHEY and SVGAGI. The CDR3 runs 16 residues. CDR3 in amino acids: CASSYPTRDGNSPLHF. The CDR3 DNA follows: TGTGCCAGCAGTTATCCGACCCGGGACGGGAATTCACCCCTCCACTTT.

The genes are TRBV12-3 or TRBV12-4 and TRBJ1-1; D perhaps matches TRBD1 (6 bases). V was pared by 3 bases and J by 6 bases, with 14 bases between. The CDR3 is 14 amino acids. CDR3 DNA sequence: TGTGCCAGCAGTTTTATAGGGAGGGGGTCTGAAGCTTTCTTT. Protein: CASSFIGRGSEAFF.

This clonotype was observed a few times. The chain joins TRBV5-1 to TRBJ2-1, with 8 bases lining up with TRBD2. This CDR3 has 15 residues. Germline CDR1 reads SGHRS; CDR2 reads YFSETQ. The V and J ends lost 6 bases and 2 bases, in that order; junction bases with no gene match: 7. The CDR3 DNA follows: TGCGCCAGCATAGAGGGAGCGGGAGCCTACAATGAGCAGTTCTTC. Its translation: CASIEGAGAYNEQFF.

This clonotype was picked up many times. The chain is built from TRBV5-1 and TRBJ2-3; no clear D. This CDR3 comprises 14 residues. Germline CDR1 and CDR2: SGHRS and YFSETQ. V lost 0 bases and J lost 2, with 7 bases in between. CDR3 DNA: TGCGCCAGCAGCTTGGAACGGAACACAGATACGCAGTATTTT. Its protein product is CASSLERNTDTQYF.

This chain uses TRBV20-1 with TRBJ2-1; D is undetermined. V was trimmed by 5 bases and J by 5 bases, leaving 16 bases between them. Germline CDR1 is DFQATT and CDR2 is SNEGSKA (reference sequence). The CDR3 has 14 amino acids. CDR3 protein: CSAWIPGRNNEQFF. The CDR3 DNA reads as TGCAGTGCTTGGATTCCCGGGCGGAACAATGAGCAGTTCTTC.

This clonotype has a handful of counts. This chain joins TRBV7-6 and TRBJ2-3; D may be TRBD2 (6 bases). This CDR3 region has 17 residues. Trimming shortened V by 6 bases and J by 2 bases, and 21 bases separated the two germline ends. Germline-derived CDR1 and CDR2 are SGHVS and FNYEAQ. The CDR3 spells CASSLRPLAGLTDTQYF. CDR3 DNA sequence: TGTGCCAGCAGTTTAAGGCCGCTGGCGGGGCTCACAGATACGCAGTATTTT.

The V and J genes are TRBV7-9 and TRBJ1-5, with D tentatively TRBD1 (5 bases). The CDR3 totals 15 residues. Trimming left V 4 bases short and J 3 bases short, with 13 bases between. Per the germline V gene, CDR1 is SEHNR and CDR2 is FQNEAQ (reference sequence). The CDR3 loop reads CASSSGTFINQPQHF. In DNA form, the CDR3 reads TGTGCCAGCAGCTCAGGGACGTTCATCAATCAGCCCCAGCATTTT.

This chain joins TRBV5-1 and TRBJ2-1; D unresolved. The CDR3 is made up of 14 amino acids. Between the trimmed V and J ends, which lost 4 bases and 4 bases, there was a span of 12 bases. The V gene's germline CDR1 is SGHRS and CDR2 YFSETQ. The CDR3 sequence is CASSQGNAYNEQFF. The CDR3 DNA is TGCGCCAGCAGCCAAGGGAACGCGTACAATGAGCAGTTCTTC.